This TCR beta chain was found in a study of blood T cells in healthy people across ages. Alongside a J-beta primer mix, a sample-barcoded 5' primer served in a second PCR lasting 7 to 11 cycles. TCRdb re-derived calls from the 5' RACE reads in MiXCR, one entry per CDR3 protein. The sample includes fewer than 1.5 million distinct CDR3 sequences, 42% seen only once; the top ten take 7.9%. CDR3 size: 17 residues. The germline gives CDR1 SGHRS, CDR2 YFSETQ. V dropped 0 bases and J dropped 2 bases, with 17 bases sitting between them. This clonotype was observed a few times. The chain has TRBV5-1 and TRBJ1-1, with D perhaps matching TRBD1 (6 bases). The receptor was derived from a woman between 18 and 29 years old in good health. The sequenced sample consisted of blood. CDR3 protein: CASSLGPGVTTNTEAFF. The CDR3, as DNA: TGCGCCAGCAGCTTGGGTCCAGGGGTTACGACTAACACTGAAGCTTTCTTT.